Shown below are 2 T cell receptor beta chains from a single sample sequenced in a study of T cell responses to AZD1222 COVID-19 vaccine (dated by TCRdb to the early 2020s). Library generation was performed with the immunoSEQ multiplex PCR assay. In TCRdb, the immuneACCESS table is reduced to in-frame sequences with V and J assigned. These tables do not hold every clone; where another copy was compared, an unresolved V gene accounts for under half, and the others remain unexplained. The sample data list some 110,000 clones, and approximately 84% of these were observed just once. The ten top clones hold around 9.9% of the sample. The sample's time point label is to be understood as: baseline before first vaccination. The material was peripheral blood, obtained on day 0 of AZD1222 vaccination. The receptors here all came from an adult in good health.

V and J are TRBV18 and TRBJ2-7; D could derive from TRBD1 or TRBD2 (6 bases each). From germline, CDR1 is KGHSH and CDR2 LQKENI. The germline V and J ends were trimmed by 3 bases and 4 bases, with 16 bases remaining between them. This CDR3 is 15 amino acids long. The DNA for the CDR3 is TGTGCCAGCTCACCTCCGGGGGCAGGGCTTTACGAGCAGTACTTC. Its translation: CASSPPGAGLYEQYF.

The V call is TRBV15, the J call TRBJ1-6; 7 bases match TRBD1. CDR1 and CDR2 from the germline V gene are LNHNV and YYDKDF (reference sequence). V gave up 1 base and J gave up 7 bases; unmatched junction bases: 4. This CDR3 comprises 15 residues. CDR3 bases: TGTGCCACCAGCAGAGGAGGAGGGGGCAATTCACCCCTCCACTTT. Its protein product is CATSRGGGGNSPLHF.